A selection of T cell receptor beta chains follows, all from one sample in a study of T cell responses to AZD1222 COVID-19 vaccine. Repertoires were generated with immunoSEQ multiplex PCR, while TCRdb's copy carries only in-frame clones and drops some. This sample has around 120,000 clones, with about nine tenths found just once. The source material was peripheral blood, sampled on day 0 of AZD1222 vaccination. The receptors were sampled from an adult in good health. Both conserved end residues are part of each CDR3. D genes are given only for firm matches. Size tells how often a clone was seen (once, few, many) or the class of an expanded clone, and some rows leave it out.

clone size | J gene | D gene | V gene | CDR3 protein | CDR3 DNA
NA | TRBJ2-1 | TRBD2 | TRBV19 | CASKGTKMDNEQFF | TGTGCCAGTAAAGGGACTAAGATGGATAATGAGCAGTTCTTC
NA | TRBJ2-3 | NA | TRBV5-4 | CASSLRGGTDTQYF | TGTGCCAGCAGCTTGCGAGGGGGGACAGATACGCAGTATTTT
NA | TRBJ1-1 | NA | TRBV30 | CAWSGSTEAFF | TGTGCCTGGAGTGGAAGCACTGAAGCTTTCTTT
once | TRBJ2-7 | NA | TRBV27 | CASSLGRGYEQYF | TGTGCCAGCAGTTTGGGCCGTGGGTACGAGCAGTACTTC
few | TRBJ2-7 | TRBD1 | TRBV10-3 | CATGTGEGEQYF | TGTGCCACAGGGACAGGGGAGGGGGAGCAGTACTTC
NA | TRBJ1-4 | NA | TRBV15 | CATSRWGGREKLFF | TGTGCCACCAGCAGATGGGGGGGCAGGGAAAAACTGTTTTTT
NA | TRBJ2-7 | NA | TRBV4-1 | CASSTTGSSYEQYF | TGCGCCAGCAGCACTACAGGGAGCTCCTACGAGCAGTACTTC
few | TRBJ2-1 | NA | TRBV6-5 | CASRGATYNEQFF | TGTGCCAGCCGGGGGGCCACCTACAATGAGCAGTTCTTC
NA | TRBJ2-3 | TRBD2 | TRBV3-1/TRBV3-2 | CASSQVLAGPAKDTQYF | TGTGCCAGCAGCCAAGTCCTAGCGGGGCCTGCCAAGGATACGCAGTATTTT
NA | TRBJ1-2 | NA | TRBV10-2 | CASSEVGQTLYTF | TGCGCCAGCAGTGAGGTTGGACAGACACTCTACACCTTC
few | TRBJ1-2 | NA | TRBV19 | CASSSPSPLGTGNGYTF | TGTGCCAGTAGTAGTCCCTCCCCCCTAGGGACGGGGAATGGCTACACCTTC
few | TRBJ1-2 | NA | TRBV2 | CASSDMVGYTF | TGTGCCAGCAGTGACATGGTTGGCTACACCTTC
NA | TRBJ1-2 | NA | TRBV7-9 | CASSLSPANYGYTF | TGTGCCAGCAGCTTATCCCCTGCTAACTATGGCTACACCTTC
NA | TRBJ1-1 | NA | TRBV27 | CASSLNSDTEAFF | TGTGCCAGCAGTTTGAACTCGGACACTGAAGCTTTCTTT
once | TRBJ2-1 | NA | TRBV5-5 | CASSAPDAGATYNEQFF | TGTGCCAGCAGCGCGCCGGACGCGGGGGCCACCTACAATGAGCAGTTCTTC
NA | TRBJ1-6 | NA | TRBV19 | CASSPRQDSPLHF | TGTGCCAGTAGCCCGAGACAGGATTCACCCCTCCACTTT
few | TRBJ1-5 | NA | TRBV7-8 | CASSLARTAAQPQHF | TGTGCCAGCAGCTTAGCCCGGACAGCTGCTCAGCCCCAGCATTTT
NA | TRBJ1-6 | TRBD1 | TRBV6-5 | CASSYSRDRGVPLHF | TGTGCCAGCAGTTACTCCCGGGACAGGGGGGTGCCCCTCCACTTT
once | TRBJ1-3 | TRBD1 | TRBV10-3 | CAISETGQALSGNTIYF | TGTGCCATCAGTGAAACAGGACAGGCTCTCTCTGGAAACACCATATATTTT
NA | TRBJ2-5 | NA | TRBV5-4 | CASSRLPQETQYF | TGTGCCAGCAGCCGACTACCCCAGGAGACCCAGTACTTC
once | TRBJ2-4 | NA | TRBV5-6 | CASSPGFRIAKNIQYF | TGTGCCAGCAGCCCAGGATTCCGTATAGCCAAAAACATTCAGTACTTC
once | TRBJ1-2 | TRBD1 | TRBV28 | CASSTAGSTGYYGYTF | TGTGCCAGCAGTACCGCGGGCTCGACAGGGTACTATGGCTACACCTTC
NA | TRBJ2-7 | NA | TRBV18 | CASSPLAGDYERYF | TGTGCCAGCTCACCACTCGCAGGGGACTACGAGCGGTACTTC
NA | TRBJ1-2 | TRBD1 | TRBV7-9 | CASSSHDVRGQGGYTF | TGTGCCAGCAGCTCCCACGACGTCAGGGGGCAAGGTGGCTACACCTTC
NA | TRBJ1-2 | NA | TRBV6-5 | CASSYSGGAVF | TGTGCCAGCAGTTACTCGGGAGGGGCTGTCTTC
NA | TRBJ1-3 | NA | TRBV21-1 | CASSNWRSSGNTIYF | TGTGCCAGCAGCAACTGGCGGAGCTCTGGAAACACCATATATTTT
NA | TRBJ2-7 | NA | TRBV27 | CASRPTGGAEQYF | TGTGCCAGCAGACCCACAGGGGGGGCCGAGCAGTACTTC
NA | TRBJ1-1 | NA | TRBV7-9 | CASSLAGEAKAFF | TGTGCCAGCAGCTTAGCGGGTGAGGCAAAAGCTTTCTTT
NA | TRBJ2-5 | NA | TRBV5-1 | CASSLGAGRQETQYF | TGCGCCAGCAGCTTGGGGGCGGGGAGGCAAGAGACCCAGTACTTC
NA | TRBJ2-3 | NA | TRBV13 | CASRSTSGTTSTDTQYF | TGTGCCAGCAGAAGCACCTCCGGGACAACCAGCACAGATACGCAGTATTTT
few | TRBJ1-5 | NA | TRBV6-1 | CASSEYRTNQPQHF | TGTGCCAGCAGTGAATATCGGACAAACCAGCCCCAGCATTTT
NA | TRBJ1-1 | TRBD1 | TRBV27 | CASSMWTGGAKTEAFF | TGTGCCAGCAGTATGTGGACAGGGGGCGCGAAAACTGAAGCTTTCTTT
NA | TRBJ1-1 | NA | TRBV20-1 | CSAPRGTEAFF | TGCAGTGCTCCCCGGGGCACTGAAGCTTTCTTT
NA | TRBJ1-4 | TRBD1 | TRBV30 | CAWSAPGAGGEKLFF | TGTGCCTGGAGTGCCCCCGGGGCAGGGGGGGAAAAACTGTTTTTT
NA | TRBJ2-1 | TRBD2 | TRBV7-9 | CASAGGFSYNEQFF | TGTGCCAGCGCGGGGGGTTTCTCCTACAATGAGCAGTTCTTC
NA | TRBJ2-3 | NA | TRBV28 | CASSAGQITDTQYF | TGTGCCAGCAGTGCGGGACAGATCACAGATACGCAGTATTTT
NA | TRBJ2-7 | TRBD1 | TRBV5-4 | CASSLGQGADEQYF | TGTGCCAGCAGCTTGGGACAGGGGGCGGACGAGCAGTACTTC
NA | TRBJ1-4 | TRBD1 | TRBV5-1 | CASSLEGGTNEKLFF | TGCGCCAGCAGCTTGGAAGGGGGCACTAATGAAAAACTGTTTTTT
NA | TRBJ2-1 | NA | TRBV7-8 | CASSHGGYNEQFF | TGTGCCAGCAGCCACGGAGGGTACAATGAGCAGTTCTTC
NA | TRBJ1-5 | TRBD1 | TRBV19 | CASSSTGTIHYSNQPQHF | TGTGCCAGTAGCTCGACAGGGACTATACACTATAGCAATCAGCCCCAGCATTTT
once | TRBJ2-5 | NA | TRBV19 | CASSIKSVGETQYF | TGTGCCAGTAGTATAAAAAGCGTTGGCGAGACCCAGTACTTC
NA | TRBJ1-1 | NA | TRBV28 | CASSLVGITEAFF | TGTGCCAGCAGTTTGGTAGGGATCACTGAAGCTTTCTTT
NA | TRBJ2-1 | TRBD2 | TRBV5-4 | CASSLAGTSPHEQFF | TGTGCCAGCAGCTTGGCCGGGACTAGCCCCCATGAGCAGTTCTTC
NA | TRBJ2-7 | NA | TRBV29-1 | CSATLRDSYEQYF | TGCAGCGCGACACTCAGGGACTCCTACGAGCAGTACTTC
NA | TRBJ1-2 | NA | TRBV9 | CASRESQGLYGYTF | TGTGCCAGCAGAGAGTCTCAGGGGTTGTATGGCTACACCTTC
NA | TRBJ1-2 | NA | TRBV18 | CASSPDQVYGYTF | TGTGCCAGCTCACCAGACCAGGTCTATGGCTACACCTTC
NA | TRBJ1-2 | NA | TRBV19 | CASRHQEGLYGYTF | TGTGCCAGTAGACATCAGGAGGGGTTATATGGCTACACCTTC